This T cell receptor (beta chain) was sequenced in a study of CD4 T cells in relation to SARS-CoV-2 and coronaviruses. Study information: PBMCs were cultured with antigen for roughly 9 days before TCR beta sequencing.

CD4+ T cells from unexposed donors were obtained before the COVID-19 pandemic (2011-2018). Isolation of CD4+ T cells took place after approximately 11 days in culture. Note on this clone: The antigen is undetermined.

CDR1 and CDR2 from the germline V gene are GTSNPN and SVGIG (reference sequence). Trimming took 3 bases from V and 4 from J, leaving 7 bases between them. The CDR3 is 11 residues long. Clones were sequenced by immunoSEQ multiplex PCR, and TCRdb holds only the in-frame ones, with some missing. The sample yields some 23,000 clones, approximately 80% seen once. The receptor was derived from a human donor in good health. Sequenced input: CD4+ T cells from PBMCs, cultured in vitro. The chain recombines TRBV30 with TRBJ2-7; D gene ambiguous. CDR3 nucleotide sequence: TGTGCCTGGAGCAAATCGTACGAGCAGTACTTC. It codes for CAWSKSYEQYF.